This is a list of T cell receptor beta chains from one sample in a study of OX40 agonist ivuxolimab in advanced cancers. Assay: immunoSEQ multiplex PCR; the TCRdb copy retains only in-frame clones and omits some. The sample gives approximately 89,000 clones, about 91% of which show up once; approximately 0.8% is in the top ten. This specimen consisted of CD4+ or CD8+ T cells sorted from blood, obtained in a trial of the OX40 agonist ivuxolimab. These receptor sequences come from an adult with an advanced solid tumor such as melanoma, head and neck, liver or kidney cancer. CDR3s include the opening cysteine and the closing phenylalanine or tryptophan. Each record gives: J gene, D gene, V gene, clone size, CDR3 protein, CDR3 DNA. A D gene is named only where the DNA matches it firmly. Clone size is given for some rows only: seen once, a few or many times, or a class if the clone is expanded.

TRBJ2-7 | . | TRBV7-6 | once | CASSPSGFTYEQYF | TGTGCCAGCAGCCCGAGCGGGTTTACCTACGAGCAGTACTTC
TRBJ2-7 | . | TRBV6-8 | . | CASTRTGAYEQYF | TGTGCCAGCACCAGAACCGGGGCCTACGAGCAGTACTTC
TRBJ2-7 | TRBD1 | TRBV11-2 | . | CASSLTGVEQYF | TGTGCCAGCAGCTTGACAGGGGTTGAGCAGTACTTC
TRBJ1-1 | . | TRBV18 | . | CASSPESQRNGEAFF | TGTGCCAGCTCACCCGAAAGCCAGCGGAATGGTGAAGCTTTCTTT
TRBJ2-3 | TRBD2 | TRBV9 | . | CASSPGLAADTQYF | TGTGCCAGCAGCCCTGGACTAGCCGCAGATACGCAGTATTTT
TRBJ2-2 | . | TRBV18 | . | CASSPQAGTNTGELFF | TGTGCCAGCTCACCACAGGCAGGGACGAACACCGGGGAGCTGTTTTTT
TRBJ2-2 | . | TRBV4-2 | . | CAAREIGIYTGELFF | TGTGCCGCCCGGGAGATAGGGATATACACCGGGGAGCTGTTTTTT
TRBJ2-5 | TRBD2 | TRBV2 | . | CASSERGLGWETQYF | TGTGCCAGCAGTGAACGGGGACTAGGGTGGGAGACCCAGTACTTC
TRBJ2-1 | TRBD1 | TRBV5-1 | . | CASSLVDREHNEQFF | TGCGCCAGCAGCTTGGTGGACAGGGAGCACAATGAGCAGTTCTTC
TRBJ1-1 | . | TRBV5-1 | once | CASSLLQGRSTEAFF | TGCGCCAGCAGCTTGCTGCAGGGCCGGTCCACTGAAGCTTTCTTT
TRBJ1-2 | TRBD1 | TRBV23-1 | . | CASSQPPGQEVGYGYTF | TGCGCCAGCAGTCAACCGCCGGGACAGGAGGTTGGGTATGGCTACACCTTC
TRBJ2-4 | . | TRBV7-9 | . | CASSPGALRAKNIQYF | TGTGCCAGCAGCCCAGGGGCCCTGAGGGCCAAAAACATTCAGTACTTC
TRBJ2-7 | . | TRBV5-1 | . | CASSLVGGDYEQYF | TGCGCCAGCAGCTTGGTAGGTGGGGACTACGAGCAGTACTTC
TRBJ2-5 | TRBD1 | TRBV5-4 | . | CASSDRGRETQYF | TGTGCCAGCAGCGACAGGGGGCGAGAGACCCAGTACTTC
TRBJ2-1 | TRBD1 | TRBV12-5 | . | CASGRQGAPGDEQFF | TGTGCTAGTGGGAGACAGGGGGCGCCCGGGGATGAGCAGTTCTTC
TRBJ2-1 | . | TRBV7-3 | . | CASSLPPTGNNEQFF | TGTGCCAGCAGCTTACCCCCAACAGGGAACAATGAGCAGTTCTTC
TRBJ2-4 | . | TRBV15 | . | CATSRDSFKNIQYF | TGTGCCACCAGCAGAGATTCATTCAAAAACATTCAGTACTTC
TRBJ2-1 | TRBD2 | TRBV15 | . | CATSPRLAGGGEQFF | TGTGCCACCAGCCCACGACTAGCCGGGGGAGGGGAGCAGTTCTTC
TRBJ1-3 | . | TRBV2 | . | CASSEEASSGNTIYF | TGTGCCAGCAGTGAGGAAGCCAGCTCTGGAAACACCATATATTTT
TRBJ2-1 | TRBD2 | TRBV18 | . | CASSPGAGMYNEQFF | TGTGCCAGCTCACCAGGAGCGGGAATGTACAATGAGCAGTTCTTC
TRBJ1-1 | . | TRBV13 | once | CASSSKTGLYEAFF | TGTGCCAGCAGCTCTAAGACAGGTCTGTATGAAGCTTTCTTT
TRBJ2-2 | . | TRBV14 | . | CASSQDRNTGELFF | TGTGCCAGCAGCCAAGACAGGAACACCGGGGAGCTGTTTTTT
TRBJ2-1 | TRBD2 | TRBV4-1 | . | CASSQRGGLPYNEQFF | TGCGCCAGCAGCCAACGGGGGGGTCTCCCCTACAATGAGCAGTTCTTC
TRBJ2-2 | TRBD1 | TRBV18 | once | CASSRDRGREAGELFF | TGTGCCAGCTCACGGGACAGGGGAAGAGAGGCCGGGGAGCTGTTTTTT
TRBJ1-5 | . | TRBV28 | . | CASGPTNQPQHF | TGTGCCAGCGGTCCCACCAATCAGCCCCAGCATTTT
TRBJ1-1 | . | TRBV7-2 | once | CASSFLGTEAFF | TGTGCCAGCAGCTTTTTGGGCACTGAAGCTTTCTTT
TRBJ2-7 | . | TRBV18 | . | CASSSRDGPYEQYF | TGTGCCAGCTCATCCCGGGACGGTCCCTACGAGCAGTACTTC
TRBJ2-2 | . | TRBV18 | . | CASSGDGGRVGELFF | TGTGCCAGCTCCGGAGACGGTGGGAGAGTCGGGGAGCTGTTTTTT